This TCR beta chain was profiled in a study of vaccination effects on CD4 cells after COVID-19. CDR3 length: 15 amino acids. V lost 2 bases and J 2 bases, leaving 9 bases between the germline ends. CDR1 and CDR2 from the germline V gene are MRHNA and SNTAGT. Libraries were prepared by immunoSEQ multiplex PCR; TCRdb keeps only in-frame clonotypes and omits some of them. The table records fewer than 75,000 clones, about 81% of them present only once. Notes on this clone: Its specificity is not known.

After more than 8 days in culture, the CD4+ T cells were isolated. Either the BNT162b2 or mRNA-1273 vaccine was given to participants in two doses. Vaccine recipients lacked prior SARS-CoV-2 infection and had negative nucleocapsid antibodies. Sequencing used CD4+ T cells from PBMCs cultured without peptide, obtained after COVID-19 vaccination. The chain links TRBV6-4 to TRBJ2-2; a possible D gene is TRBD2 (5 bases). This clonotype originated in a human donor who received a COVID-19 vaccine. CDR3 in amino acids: CASSDRPGNTGELFF. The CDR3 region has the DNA TGTGCCAGCAGTGACCGCCCGGGAAACACCGGGGAGCTGTTTTTT.